This T cell receptor (beta chain) stems from a study of cytomegalovirus exposure and HLA in healthy donors. The study, taken as a whole, reports: Reportedly, HLA-A and HLA-B alleles of most subjects were accurately predicted from TCR beta. According to an earlier analysis, most TCR beta V segments yielded productive rearrangements about 90% or about 30% of the time.

The PCR contained 60 Vbeta and 13 Jbeta primers. As originally analysed: Later analysis identified around 85 million unique TCR beta chains, about 10 million shared. TCRdb's table, derived via immunoSEQ multiplex PCR, lists solely in-frame clones and lacks some. V, J and clone size were drawn from that table, and D and trimming were deduced from the DNA. The table shows approximately 95,000 clones, with approximately 80% occurring only once. As regards this clone: Its target is not known.

V was pared by 9 bases and J by 5 bases, with 7 bases of the junction left unmatched. The length of the CDR3 is 13 residues. In germline, CDR1 is SNHLY, CDR2 FYNNEI. The chain combines TRBV2 with TRBJ1-1, with 9 bases matching TRBD1. This receptor was identified in a woman aged 40 to 55 in good health and CMV-seropositive. Sequenced material: PBMCs. The CDR3 coding sequence is TGTGCCAGTGCCGGGACAGGGATGACTGAAGCTTTCTTT. This encodes CASAGTGMTEAFF.